Sequencing of this TCR beta chain was carried out in a study of blood T cell repertoires in COVID-19. Looking at the study overall: COVID-19 samples collected from the United States, Italy and Spain covered acute and convalescent phases. From T cells, B-cell-depleted T cells, or PBMCs came the material, which was cDNA or gDNA.

Original analysis: For nucleated cells, counts were estimated from reference gene primer amplification. The table came from immunoSEQ multiplex PCR; TCRdb's copy has only in-frame clones and leaves some out. V and J calls plus clone size are reproduced from that table; the DNA served to infer D and trimming. The table records roughly 330,000 clones, over 75% of them present only once. V was clipped by 5 bases and J by 3 bases, with 12 bases between them. The CDR3 has 14 residues. The V gene's germline CDR1 is KGHSH and CDR2 LQKENI. The gene calls are TRBV18 and TRBJ2-3; weak D call: TRBD1 (5 bases). The clonotype comes from a woman between 45 and 60 years old with active or convalescent COVID-19. Sequenced sample: peripheral blood. The CDR3 bases are TGTGCCAGCTCATCTTCACGACAGACAGATACGCAGTATTTT. Amino acid sequence: CASSSSRQTDTQYF.